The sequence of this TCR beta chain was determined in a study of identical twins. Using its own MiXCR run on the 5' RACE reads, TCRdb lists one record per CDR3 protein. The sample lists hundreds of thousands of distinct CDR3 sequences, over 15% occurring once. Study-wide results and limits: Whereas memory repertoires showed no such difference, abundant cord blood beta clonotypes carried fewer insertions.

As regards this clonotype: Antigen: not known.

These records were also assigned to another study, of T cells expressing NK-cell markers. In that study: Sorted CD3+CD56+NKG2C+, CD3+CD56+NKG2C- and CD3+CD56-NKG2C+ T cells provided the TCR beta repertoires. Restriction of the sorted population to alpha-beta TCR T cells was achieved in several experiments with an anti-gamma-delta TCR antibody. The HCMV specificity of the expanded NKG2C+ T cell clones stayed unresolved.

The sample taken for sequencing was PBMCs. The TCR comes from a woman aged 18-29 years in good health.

CDR3 residues: CSAAWTGGGTDTQYF. The CDR3 DNA reads TGCAGCGCGGCGTGGACAGGGGGAGGCACAGATACGCAGTATTTT. This chain connects TRBV29-1 to TRBJ2-3; TRBD1 matches at 10 bases. With 7 bases clipped from V and 1 base from J, the junction kept 8 bases outside the gene matches. The CDR3 is made up of 15 amino acids. Per the germline V gene, CDR1 is SQVTM and CDR2 is ANQGSEA.